This TCR beta chain was identified in a study of blood T cell repertoires in COVID-19. Study overall: T cells, B-cell-depleted T cells, or PBMCs provided the cDNA or gDNA that served as material.

Per the study methods: Estimates of nucleated cell counts were drawn from the amplification of reference gene primers. The assay was immunoSEQ multiplex PCR, and TCRdb's table has in-frame clones only and misses some. V, J and clone size are those of that table, while D and trimming were read from the DNA. The data contain about 110,000 clones, roughly 87% of them seen just once; the ten biggest clones take up approximately 5%. The length of the CDR3 is 15 residues. V shed 4 bases and J 3 bases; nucleotides not matched to a gene: 5. Germline V gene sequence: CDR1 SGHRS, CDR2 YFSETQ. The sequence was obtained from a human donor in a cohort sampled during active COVID-19. Sequenced input: peripheral blood. The rearrangement uses TRBV5-1 and TRBJ1-2, with 11 bases that match TRBD1. The chain's CDR3 is CASSLGQGDYYGYTF. The CDR3 nucleotides are TGCGCCAGCAGCCTGGGACAGGGGGATTACTATGGCTACACCTTC.